Only a few counts were recorded for the clone carrying this T cell receptor beta chain. Its antigen remains unidentified. The sample is drawn from a study of beta chain features in type 1 diabetes. General observations from the study: In every one of the four CD4+ subsets, TCRB CDR3s were moderately but significantly shorter in Type 1 diabetes patients. The analysis here could not establish whether HLA type shapes TCRB rearrangement. Possible PCR preference for shorter templates applied equally to patients and controls. For cells with high TCR expression, cDNA sequencing could yield over-representation.

Germline V gene lookup returns CDR1 MGHRA and CDR2 YSYEKL. CDR3 length: 15 residues. V lost 1 base, J lost 7 bases, and 17 bases lay in between. The isolated RNA, all of it, was reverse transcribed, so expressed TCRB transcripts were what got sequenced. Here immunoSEQ multiplex PCR was the method, and the copy in TCRdb shows in-frame clones only, minus some. The table shows 550,000 to 850,000 clones, with about an eighth occurring only once. The sequence was obtained from a man younger than 35 with type 1 diabetes. V usage is TRBV4-1 and J usage is TRBJ2-7; possible D gene TRBD2, 6 bases. Input material: naive CD4+ T cells from blood. This chain's CDR3 is CASSQVGTPHREQYF. In DNA form, the CDR3 reads TGCGCCAGCAGCCAAGTGGGGACTCCTCACCGGGAGCAGTACTTC.